The 18 T cell receptor beta chains presented below share a single source sample, sequenced in a study of blood T cell repertoires in COVID-19. Libraries were prepared by immunoSEQ multiplex PCR; TCRdb keeps only in-frame clonotypes and omits some of them. Among about 120,000 clones, roughly 89% were seen once, and the ten largest hold about 2%. Material: peripheral blood. The receptor set was obtained from a woman in her fifties or sixties with acute or convalescent COVID-19.

This clone was seen ten or more times. V is TRBV27 and J is TRBJ1-1; the match to TRBD1 covers 8 bases. The junction had 6 bases not matched to a gene; V was cut back by 3 bases and J by 9 bases. Germline loops: CDR1 MNHEY, CDR2 SMNVEV (reference sequence). The CDR3 runs 13 residues. The CDR3 nucleotides read TGTGCCAGCAGTTTGAGACAGGGGCCCAAAGCTTTCTTT. Translation gives CASSLRQGPKAFF.

The chain has TRBV5-1 and TRBJ2-5, with 10 bases fitting TRBD2. The CDR3 covers 15 residues. CDR1 SGHRS and CDR2 YFSETQ come from the germline V gene. Trimming at V came to 2 bases and at J to 3 bases, leaving 4 bases not matched to a gene. CDR3 sequence: CASSFGGTSEETQYF. The CDR3, as DNA: TGCGCCAGCAGCTTTGGGGGGACTAGCGAAGAGACCCAGTACTTC.

The gene calls are TRBV2 and TRBJ2-1; TRBD2 matches 7 bases. CDR3 size: 15 residues. Germline V gives CDR1 SNHLY, CDR2 FYNNEI. J gave up 6 bases and V 7 bases, and 12 bases lay outside the gene matches. In DNA, the CDR3 is TGTGCCAGCACCGAACGGGACTACACAAGCAATGAGCAGTTCTTC. Translated, it gives CASTERDYTSNEQFF.

This clone has a handful of counts. The chain employs TRBV18 and TRBJ1-1; D not resolved. Germline V gene data show CDR1 as KGHSH and CDR2 as LQKENI. There are 13 residues in the CDR3. V was trimmed by 1 base and J by 1 base, leaving 4 bases between them. The CDR3 reads CASSPLQNTEAFF. Written as DNA, the CDR3 is TGTGCCAGCTCACCACTCCAGAACACTGAAGCTTTCTTT.

This chain uses TRBV6-6 with TRBJ1-6, with D maybe TRBD1 (5 bases). V lost 0 bases and J 7 bases, leaving 13 bases between the germline ends. The germline V gene has CDR1 MNHNY and CDR2 SVGAGI (reference sequence). CDR3 length: 16 amino acids. Written as DNA, the CDR3 is TGTGCCAGCAGTTACTCGACCAGGGTGGCGAATTCACCCCTCCACTTT. Protein sequence: CASSYSTRVANSPLHF.

The gene calls are TRBV6-4 and TRBJ2-1; 12 bases match TRBD2. Looked up from germline, CDR1 is MRHNA and CDR2 is SNTAGT. The CDR3 has 14 residues. The junction had 5 bases not matched to a gene; V was cut back by 2 bases and J by 12 bases. The CDR3 bases are TGTGCCAGCAGTGACGGACTAGCGGGGACACGGCAGTTCTTC. This sequence encodes CASSDGLAGTRQFF.

V gene TRBV7-2 combines with J gene TRBJ1-3; 8 bases align to TRBD1. Germline V gene sequence: CDR1 SGHTA, CDR2 FQGNSA. The J segment lost 3 bases and the V segment lost 5 bases, leaving 9 bases of the junction unmatched. The CDR3 is made up of 16 amino acids. The CDR3 DNA reads as TGTGCCAGCAGCCCGTGGACAGGGAGAAGTGGAAACACCATATATTTT. Encoded protein: CASSPWTGRSGNTIYF. Combining the CDR3 with reference TRBV7-2 and TRBJ1-3 gives the whole variable domain GAGVSQSPSNKVTEKGKDVELRCDPISGHTALYWYRQSLGQGLEFLIYFQGNSAPDKSGLPSDRFSAERTGGSVSTLTIQRTQQEDSAVYLCASSPWTGRSGNTIYFGEGSWLTVV.

This clone was found once. V gene TRBV14 combines with J gene TRBJ1-1; 11 positions match TRBD1. Per the germline V gene, CDR1 is SGHDN and CDR2 is FVKESK. The ends lost 6 bases at V and 5 bases at J; junction bases unmatched: 8. This CDR3 is built from 15 residues. The CDR3 sequence is CASSGIGQGATEAFF. The CDR3 nucleotides read TGTGCCAGCAGTGGGATTGGACAGGGGGCTACTGAAGCTTTCTTT. Looking up the rest from reference TRBV14 and TRBJ1-1 gives the full variable domain: EAGVTQFPSHSVIEKGQTVTLRCDPISGHDNLYWYRRVMGKEIKFLLHFVKESKQDESGMPNNRFLAERTGGTYSTLKVQPAELEDSGVYFCASSGIGQGATEAFFGQGTRLTVV.

The rearrangement joins TRBV15 to TRBJ1-1; D is unresolved. The CDR3 loop spans 15 amino acids. V gave up 2 bases and J gave up 1 base, with 11 bases separating them. CDR1 and CDR2 (germline): LNHNV, YYDKDF (reference sequence). The CDR3 nucleotides read TGTGCCACCAGCAGATCGGGTATGAGGAACACTGAAGCTTTCTTT. It codes for CATSRSGMRNTEAFF.

The J gene is TRBJ1-5, the V gene TRBV7-9, with D perhaps matching TRBD1 (5 bases). Germline CDR1 is SEHNR and CDR2 is FQNEAQ (reference sequence). Deletions cut 2 bases from V and 3 bases from J, with 8 bases between. There are 14 residues in the CDR3. The CDR3 spells CASSLLGDNQPQHF. The CDR3 nucleotides are TGTGCCAGCAGCTTATTAGGGGACAATCAGCCCCAGCATTTT.

The chain combines TRBV7-2 with TRBJ2-7; the match to TRBD2 covers 7 bases. This CDR3 spans 15 amino acids. The V segment lost 5 bases and the J segment 6 bases; nucleotides outside the gene matches: 13. Germline V lookup: CDR1 SGHTA, CDR2 FQGNSA. The CDR3 DNA reads as TGTGCCAGCAGCCCAGTGGCACAGCGGGGCCCCGAGCAGTACTTC. Encoded protein: CASSPVAQRGPEQYF.

As to this clone: Other DNA sequences in this sample translate to the same CDR3. This chain connects TRBV3-1 (or the pseudogene TRBV3-2) to TRBJ2-7; 7 nucleotides match TRBD2. This CDR3 has 14 residues. In germline, CDR1 is LGHDT, CDR2 YNNKEL (reference sequence). J lost 4 bases, V lost 1 base, and 4 bases had no gene match. CDR3 nucleotide sequence: TGTGCCAGCAGCCAAGGGGGAGGGTCATACGAGCAGTACTTC. Translation gives CASSQGGGSYEQYF.

This clone has only a few counts. The chain couples TRBV21-1 to TRBJ2-7; TRBD1, the D gene given by the table, was not confirmed from the DNA. TRBV21-1 is recorded as a pseudogene. This CDR3 region has 12 residues. The CDR3 DNA reads TGTGCCAGCAGCAACAGCTCCTACGAGCAGTACTTC. This encodes CASSNSSYEQYF.

In its sample, this clone was seen once. Compared with germline, one end of the junction differs, possibly owing to a read error. The sample has other DNA sequences that encode this CDR3 too. The chain couples TRBV18 to TRBJ1-2, with 8 positions matching TRBD1. The length of the CDR3 is 14 residues. Germline CDR1 is KGHSH and CDR2 is LQKENI. The chain's CDR3 is CASSPQGVDYGYTF. CDR3 in DNA: TGTGCCAGCTCTCCACAGGGGGTGGACTATGGCTACACCTTC. Drawing the rest from reference TRBV18 and TRBJ1-2, the complete variable domain is NAGVMQNPRHLVRRRGQEARLRCSPMKGHSHVYWYRQLPEEGLKFMVYLQKENIIDESGMPKERFSAEFPKEGPSILRIQQVVRGDSAAYFCASSPQGVDYGYTFGSGTRLTVV.

To note about this clone: This CDR3 is also generated by other DNA sequences in the sample. This chain connects TRBV6-5 to TRBJ2-7, with 7 bases matching TRBD1. With 6 bases clipped from V and 7 bases from J, the junction kept 6 bases outside the gene matches. The CDR3 has 12 residues. Germline lookup yields CDR1 MNHEY and CDR2 SVGAGI. This CDR3 reads CASSPTGVEQYF. DNA of the CDR3: TGTGCCAGCAGCCCCACAGGGGTGGAGCAGTACTTC.

The rearrangement links TRBV11-2 to TRBJ1-4; 9 bases align to TRBD1. From germline, CDR1 is SGHAT and CDR2 FQNNGV. The CDR3 sequence is 14 residues long. V lost 5 bases and J lost 7; bases outside the gene matches: 5. CDR3 loop: CASSRDRGGEKLFF. CDR3 in DNA: TGTGCCAGCAGCCGAGACAGGGGGGGTGAAAAACTGTTTTTT.

This clone was seen once. The rearrangement links TRBV19 to TRBJ1-1, with 8 positions matching TRBD1. Germline CDR1 and CDR2: LNHDA and SQIVND (reference sequence). Losses at the gene ends were 4 bases for V and 4 bases for J; bases not matched to a gene: 11. This CDR3 spans 16 amino acids. CDR3 coding DNA: TGTGCCAGTAGTAATCAAGGCCAGGGGGCGGTCACTGAAGCTTTCTTT. Its protein is CASSNQGQGAVTEAFF.

The genes are TRBV30 and TRBJ2-2, with 12 bases lining up with TRBD2. This CDR3 contains 15 residues. Trimming cost V 4 bases and J 5 bases; bases outside gene matches: 5. CDR1 and CDR2 (germline): GTSNPN, SVGIG (reference sequence). CDR3 DNA: TGTGCCTGGACCCCCGGGACTAGCGGGACCGGGGAGCTGTTTTTT. It specifies CAWTPGTSGTGELFF.